Shown below are 4 T cell receptor beta chains from a single sample sequenced in a study of neurological immune-mediated disorders. TCRdb passed the 5' RACE reads through MiXCR, listing each CDR3 protein once. The top ten clones hold 1.3% of a sample with approximately 70,000 distinct CDR3 sequences, 3.9% of them seen once. Sequenced material: PBMCs. The receptors were gathered from a man aged 30 to 39 with multiple sclerosis.

This clonotype was detected ten times or more. The chain carries TRBV7-2 and TRBJ2-3; 11 nucleotides line up with TRBD2. Per germline, CDR1 SGHTA and CDR2 FQGNSA. This CDR3 is built from 16 residues. V gave up 4 bases and J gave up 4 bases; unmatched junction bases: 7. CDR3 residues: CASSSPPGLAADTQYF. CDR3 in DNA: TGTGCCAGCAGCTCTCCCCCGGGACTAGCGGCAGATACGCAGTATTTT.

At least ten counts were recorded for this clonotype. Since a much larger clone is just one base distant, this may be a read error. CDR3 in amino acids: CASSPGKGAEAFF. The CDR3 DNA reads as TGTGCCAGCAGTCCCGGAAAGGGGGCTGAAGCTTTCTTT. This chain connects TRBV12-3 or TRBV12-4 to TRBJ1-1; TRBD1 might be the D (6 bases). This CDR3 contains 13 residues. The V gene lost 5 bases and the J gene lost 6 bases, with 13 bases spanning the gap.

This clonotype was counted ten times or more. V gene TRBV12-3 or TRBV12-4 combines with J gene TRBJ2-7; 7 positions agree with TRBD1. The CDR3 is made up of 15 amino acids. V shed 1 base, J shed 4 bases, and the junction held 7 bases outside the gene matches. CDR3 in DNA: TGTGCCAGCAGTTTAGGGCAGGGGGATACTTACGAGCAGTACTTC. This gives the protein CASSLGQGDTYEQYF.

This clonotype was counted many times. This rearrangement joins TRBV20-1 to TRBJ2-5; possible D gene TRBD1, 6 bases. V shed 5 bases and J shed 10 bases, with 26 bases lying between them. The CDR3 has 15 residues. Germline V gives CDR1 DFQATT, CDR2 SNEGSKA (reference sequence). CDR3 loop: CSASDQGSGTRDQYF. In nucleotides, the CDR3 is TGCAGTGCTTCCGATCAGGGGAGCGGCACAAGAGACCAGTACTTC.